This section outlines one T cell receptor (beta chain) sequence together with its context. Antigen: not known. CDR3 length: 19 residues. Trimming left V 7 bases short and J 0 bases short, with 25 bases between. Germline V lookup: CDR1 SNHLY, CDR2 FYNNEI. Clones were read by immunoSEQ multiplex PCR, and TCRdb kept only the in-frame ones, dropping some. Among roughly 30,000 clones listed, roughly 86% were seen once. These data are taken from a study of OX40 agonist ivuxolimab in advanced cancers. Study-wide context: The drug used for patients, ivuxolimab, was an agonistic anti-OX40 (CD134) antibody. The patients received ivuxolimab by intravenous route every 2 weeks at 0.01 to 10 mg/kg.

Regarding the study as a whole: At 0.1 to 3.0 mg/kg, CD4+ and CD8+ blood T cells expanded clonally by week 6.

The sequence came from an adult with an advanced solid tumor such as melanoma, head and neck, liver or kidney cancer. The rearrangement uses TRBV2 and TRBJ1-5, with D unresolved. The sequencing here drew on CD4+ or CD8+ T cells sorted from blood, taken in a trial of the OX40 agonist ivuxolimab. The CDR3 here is CASTGREDKAVHSNQPQHF. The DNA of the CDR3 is TGTGCCAGCACAGGCCGCGAAGATAAAGCGGTACATAGCAATCAGCCCCAGCATTTT. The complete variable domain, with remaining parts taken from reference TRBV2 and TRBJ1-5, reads EPEVTQTPSHQVTQMGQEVILRCVPISNHLYFYWYRQILGQKVEFLVSFYNNEISEKSEIFDDQFSVERPDGSNFTLKIRSTKLEDSAMYFCASTGREDKAVHSNQPQHFGDGTRLSIL.